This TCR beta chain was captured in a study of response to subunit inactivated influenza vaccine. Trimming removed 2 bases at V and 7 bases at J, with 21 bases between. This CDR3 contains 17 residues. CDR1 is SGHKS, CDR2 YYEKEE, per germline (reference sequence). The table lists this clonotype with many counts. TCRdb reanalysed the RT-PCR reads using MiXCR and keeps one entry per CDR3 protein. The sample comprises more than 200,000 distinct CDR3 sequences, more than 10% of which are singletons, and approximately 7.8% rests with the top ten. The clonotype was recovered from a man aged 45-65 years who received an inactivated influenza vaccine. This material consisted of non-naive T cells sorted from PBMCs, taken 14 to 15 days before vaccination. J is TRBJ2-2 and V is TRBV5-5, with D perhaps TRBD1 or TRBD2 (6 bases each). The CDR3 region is CASSLRRSDGGGGELFF. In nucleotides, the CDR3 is TGTGCCAGCAGCTTACGAAGAAGTGACGGAGGGGGCGGGGAGCTGTTTTTT.